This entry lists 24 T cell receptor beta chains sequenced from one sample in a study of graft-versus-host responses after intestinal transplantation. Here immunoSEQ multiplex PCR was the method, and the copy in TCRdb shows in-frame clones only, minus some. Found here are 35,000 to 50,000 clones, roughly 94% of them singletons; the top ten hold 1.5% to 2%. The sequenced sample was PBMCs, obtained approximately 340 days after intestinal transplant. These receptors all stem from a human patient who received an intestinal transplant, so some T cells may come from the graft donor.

The CDR3 DNA follows: TGTGCCAGCAGCTTAGGCTCCGGGACAGCTACCTACGAGCAGTACTTC. Protein product: CASSLGSGTATYEQYF. The rearrangement joins TRBV7-6 to TRBJ2-7, with 7 bases fitting TRBD1. The CDR3 extends over 16 amino acids. J gave up 2 bases and V 1 base, and 8 bases lay outside the gene matches. The germline gives CDR1 SGHVS, CDR2 FNYEAQ.

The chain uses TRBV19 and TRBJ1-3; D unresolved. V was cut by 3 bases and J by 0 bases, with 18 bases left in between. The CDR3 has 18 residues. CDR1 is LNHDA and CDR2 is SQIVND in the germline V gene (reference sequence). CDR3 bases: TGTGCCAGTAGTATCGGAGGCCTCATCGGCAGCTCTGGAAACACCATATATTTT. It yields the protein CASSIGGLIGSSGNTIYF.

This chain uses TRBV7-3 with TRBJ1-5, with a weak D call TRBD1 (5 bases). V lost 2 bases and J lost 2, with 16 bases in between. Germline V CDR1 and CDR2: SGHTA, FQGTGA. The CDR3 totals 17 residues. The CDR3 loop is CASSLPFQGPRNQPQHF. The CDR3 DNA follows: TGTGCCAGCAGCTTACCTTTTCAGGGACCTCGCAATCAGCCCCAGCATTTT.

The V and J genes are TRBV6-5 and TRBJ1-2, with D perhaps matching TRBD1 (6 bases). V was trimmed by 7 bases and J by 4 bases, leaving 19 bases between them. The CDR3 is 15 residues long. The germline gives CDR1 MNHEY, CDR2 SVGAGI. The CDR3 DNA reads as TGTGCCAGCACCACAATGGGGGGCGCGAGCTATGGCTACACCTTC. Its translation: CASTTMGGASYGYTF.

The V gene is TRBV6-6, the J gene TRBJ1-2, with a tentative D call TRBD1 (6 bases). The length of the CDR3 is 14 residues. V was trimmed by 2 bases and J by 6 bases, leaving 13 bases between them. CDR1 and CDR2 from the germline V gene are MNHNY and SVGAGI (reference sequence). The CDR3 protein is CASSYESQGHGYTF. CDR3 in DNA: TGTGCCAGCAGTTACGAATCACAGGGCCATGGCTACACCTTC.

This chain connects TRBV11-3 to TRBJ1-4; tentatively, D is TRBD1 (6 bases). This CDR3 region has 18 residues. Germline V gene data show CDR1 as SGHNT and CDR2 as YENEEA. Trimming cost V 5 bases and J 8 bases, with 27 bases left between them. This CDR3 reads CASSQVPQSSWGAEKLFF. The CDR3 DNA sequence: TGTGCCAGCAGCCAGGTGCCCCAGAGTAGCTGGGGGGCCGAAAAACTGTTTTTT.

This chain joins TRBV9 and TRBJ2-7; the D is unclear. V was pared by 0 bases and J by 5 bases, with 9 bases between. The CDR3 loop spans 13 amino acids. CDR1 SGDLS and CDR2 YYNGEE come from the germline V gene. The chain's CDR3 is CASSVAGVNEQYF. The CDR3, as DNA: TGTGCCAGCAGCGTAGCTGGGGTCAACGAGCAGTACTTC.

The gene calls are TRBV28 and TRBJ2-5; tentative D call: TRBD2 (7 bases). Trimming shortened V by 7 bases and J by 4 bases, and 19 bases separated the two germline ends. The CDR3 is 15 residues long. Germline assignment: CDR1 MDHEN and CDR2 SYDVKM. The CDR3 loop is CASTAAGALIETQYF. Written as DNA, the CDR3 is TGTGCCAGCACCGCCGCGGGGGCCCTCATAGAGACCCAGTACTTC.

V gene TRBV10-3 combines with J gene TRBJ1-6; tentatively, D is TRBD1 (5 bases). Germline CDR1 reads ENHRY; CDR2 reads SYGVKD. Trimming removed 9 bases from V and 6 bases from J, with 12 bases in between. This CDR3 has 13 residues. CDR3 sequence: CAIGGRGNSPLHF. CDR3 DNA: TGTGCCATTGGGGGTCGGGGTAATTCACCCCTCCACTTT.

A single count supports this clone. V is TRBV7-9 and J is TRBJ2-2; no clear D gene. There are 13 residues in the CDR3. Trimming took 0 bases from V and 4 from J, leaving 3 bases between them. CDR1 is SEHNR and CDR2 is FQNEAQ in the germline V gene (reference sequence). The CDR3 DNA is TGTGCCAGCAGCTTAGCGAGCACCGGGGAGCTGTTTTTT. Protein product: CASSLASTGELFF.

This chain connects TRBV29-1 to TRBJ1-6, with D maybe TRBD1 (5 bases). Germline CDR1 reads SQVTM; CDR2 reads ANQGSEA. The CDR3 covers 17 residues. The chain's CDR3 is CSPSHVGGVLCNSPLHF. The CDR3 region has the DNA TGCAGTCCCTCCCATGTGGGGGGGGTTTTGTGTAATTCACCCCTCCACTTT.

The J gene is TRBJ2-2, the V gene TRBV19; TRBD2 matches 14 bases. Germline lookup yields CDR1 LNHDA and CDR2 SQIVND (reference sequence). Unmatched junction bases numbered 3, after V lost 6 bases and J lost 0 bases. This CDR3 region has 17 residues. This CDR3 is CASRGGLAGANTGELFF. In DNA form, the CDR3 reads TGTGCCAGTAGAGGGGGACTAGCGGGAGCGAACACCGGGGAGCTGTTTTTT.

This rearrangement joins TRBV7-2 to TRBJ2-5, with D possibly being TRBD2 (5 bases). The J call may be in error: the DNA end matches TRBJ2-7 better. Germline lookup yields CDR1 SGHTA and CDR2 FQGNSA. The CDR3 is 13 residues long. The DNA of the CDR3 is TGTGCCAGCAGCCCTCGGGGAACCTACGAGCAGTACTTC. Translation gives CASSPRGTYEQYF.

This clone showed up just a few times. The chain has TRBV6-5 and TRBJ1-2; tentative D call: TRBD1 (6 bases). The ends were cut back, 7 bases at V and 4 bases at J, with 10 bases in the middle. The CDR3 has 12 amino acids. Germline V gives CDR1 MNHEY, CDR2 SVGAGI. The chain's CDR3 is CASKGRGYGYTF. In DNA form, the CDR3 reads TGTGCCAGCAAGGGCAGGGGCTATGGCTACACCTTC.

CDR3 region: CASSLGDSSYEQYF. The CDR3 DNA reads TGTGCCAGCAGCTTAGGGGACAGCTCCTACGAGCAGTACTTC. This sequence joins TRBV11-1 and TRBJ2-7; 7 bases map to TRBD1. The ends lost 1 base at V and 0 bases at J; junction bases unmatched: 0. Germline lookup yields CDR1 SGHAT and CDR2 FQDESV (reference sequence). CDR3 length: 14 residues. Together with reference TRBV11-1 and TRBJ2-7, the CDR3 gives the full variable domain: EAEVAQSPRYKITEKSQAVAFWCDPISGHATLYWYRQILGQGPELLVQFQDESVVDDSQLPKDRFSAERLKGVDSTLKIQPAELGDSAMYLCASSLGDSSYEQYFGPGTRLTVT.

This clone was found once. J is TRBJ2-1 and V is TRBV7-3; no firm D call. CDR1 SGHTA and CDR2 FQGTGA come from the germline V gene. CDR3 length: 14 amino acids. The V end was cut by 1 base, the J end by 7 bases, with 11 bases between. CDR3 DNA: TGTGCCAGCAGCTTAAGTCAAACCCTGAATGAGCAGTTCTTC. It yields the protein CASSLSQTLNEQFF.

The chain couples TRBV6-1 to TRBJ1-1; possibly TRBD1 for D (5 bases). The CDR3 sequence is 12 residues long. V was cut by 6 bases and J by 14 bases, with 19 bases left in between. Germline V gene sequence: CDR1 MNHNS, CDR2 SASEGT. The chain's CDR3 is CASSLGEGGTFF. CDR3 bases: TGTGCCAGCAGCCTCGGGGAGGGAGGGACGTTCTTT.

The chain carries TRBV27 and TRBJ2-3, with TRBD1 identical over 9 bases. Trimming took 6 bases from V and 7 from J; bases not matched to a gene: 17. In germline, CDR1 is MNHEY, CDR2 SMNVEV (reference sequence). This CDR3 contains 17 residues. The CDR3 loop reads CASSPLWKTGTGYTQYF. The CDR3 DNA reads TGTGCCAGCAGCCCATTATGGAAAACCGGGACAGGGTATACGCAGTATTTT.

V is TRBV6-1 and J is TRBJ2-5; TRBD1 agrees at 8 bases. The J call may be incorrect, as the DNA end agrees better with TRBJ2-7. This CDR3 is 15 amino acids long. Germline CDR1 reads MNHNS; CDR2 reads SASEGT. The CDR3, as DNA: TGTGCCAGCAGCTTTCCGGGACAGGCTACCTACGAGCAGTACTTC. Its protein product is CASSFPGQATYEQYF.

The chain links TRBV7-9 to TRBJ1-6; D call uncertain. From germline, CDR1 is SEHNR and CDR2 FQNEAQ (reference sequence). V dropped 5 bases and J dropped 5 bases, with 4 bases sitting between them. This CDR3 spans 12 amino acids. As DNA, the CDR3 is TGTGCCAGCAGCCCAAATAATTCACCCCTCCACTTT. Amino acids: CASSPNNSPLHF.

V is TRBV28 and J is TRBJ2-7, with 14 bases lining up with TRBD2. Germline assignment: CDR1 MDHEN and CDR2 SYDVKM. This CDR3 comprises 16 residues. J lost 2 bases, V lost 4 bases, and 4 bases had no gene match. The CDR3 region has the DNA TGTGCCAGCAGTTCGTGGACTAGCGGGAGGACCTACGAGCAGTACTTC. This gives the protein CASSSWTSGRTYEQYF.

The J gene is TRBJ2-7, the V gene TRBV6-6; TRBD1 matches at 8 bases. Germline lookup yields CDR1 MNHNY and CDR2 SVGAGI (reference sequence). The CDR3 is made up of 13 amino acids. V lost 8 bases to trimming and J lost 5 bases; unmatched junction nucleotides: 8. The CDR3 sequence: CASGQQGGDEQYF. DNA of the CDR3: TGTGCCAGCGGCCAACAGGGGGGCGACGAGCAGTACTTC.

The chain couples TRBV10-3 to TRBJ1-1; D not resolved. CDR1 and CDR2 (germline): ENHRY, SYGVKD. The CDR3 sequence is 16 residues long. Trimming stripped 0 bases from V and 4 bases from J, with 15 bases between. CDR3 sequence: CAISESIGIRSTEAFF. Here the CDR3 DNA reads TGTGCCATCAGTGAGTCGATAGGGATTAGGAGCACTGAAGCTTTCTTT.

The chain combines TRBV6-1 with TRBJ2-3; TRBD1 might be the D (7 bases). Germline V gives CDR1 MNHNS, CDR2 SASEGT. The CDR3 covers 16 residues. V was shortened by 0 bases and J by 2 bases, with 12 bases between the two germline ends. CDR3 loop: CASSEAPGGSTDTQYF. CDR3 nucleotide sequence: TGTGCCAGCAGTGAAGCGCCAGGGGGGTCCACAGATACGCAGTATTTT.